What follows are 22 T cell receptor beta chains derived from one specimen sequenced in a study of shared clonotypes between healthy human individuals. Sequencing used immunoSEQ multiplex PCR; TCRdb keeps in-frame clones, though not all of them. The table records about 490,000 clones, 76% of them present only once. Sequencing used PBMCs. The receptors were gathered from a middle-aged woman in good health. Some clones in this sample may be carry-over from other donors' samples.

This rearrangement joins TRBV7-9 to TRBJ2-2; possibly TRBD1 for D (5 bases). This CDR3 comprises 14 residues. In germline, CDR1 is SEHNR, CDR2 FQNEAQ (reference sequence). V was shortened by 5 bases and J by 3 bases, with 10 bases between the two germline ends. CDR3 protein: CASSIRQYTGELFF. Here the CDR3 DNA reads TGTGCCAGCAGCATAAGACAGTACACCGGGGAGCTGTTTTTT.

The V gene is TRBV14, the J gene TRBJ2-1; D is uncertain. V was shortened by 1 base and J by 3 bases, with 7 bases between the two germline ends. CDR3 length: 14 amino acids. Germline values: CDR1 SGHDN, CDR2 FVKESK. CDR3 in DNA: TGTGCCAGCAGCCAAGCTCTCCACTACAATGAGCAGTTCTTC. This sequence encodes CASSQALHYNEQFF.

J is TRBJ2-7 and V is TRBV23-1, with D perhaps TRBD1 (5 bases). TRBV23-1 is filed as an ORF, its function uncertain. The CDR3 loop spans 14 amino acids. The V and J ends lost 8 bases and 4 bases respectively, with 18 bases between them. The CDR3 region has the DNA TGCGCCAGCGGCAACAGGCCCCCCTTTTACGAGCAGTACTTC. It specifies CASGNRPPFYEQYF.

V is TRBV7-3 and J is TRBJ2-2; D not certain. CDR3 length: 16 residues. V gave up 2 bases and J gave up 1 base, with 11 bases separating them. Germline assignment: CDR1 SGHTA and CDR2 FQGTGA. CDR3 residues: CASSLGGMGNTGELFF. The CDR3 bases are TGTGCCAGCAGCTTAGGCGGAATGGGGAACACCGGGGAGCTGTTTTTT.

The chain joins TRBV7-6 to TRBJ1-2; TRBD1 is a possible D gene (6 bases). Germline values: CDR1 SGHVS, CDR2 FNYEAQ. V was pared by 6 bases and J by 6 bases, with 17 bases between. The CDR3 sequence is 14 residues long. CDR3 region: CASSLRTAGDGYTF. The CDR3 DNA follows: TGTGCCAGCAGTCTTAGGACAGCCGGGGATGGCTACACCTTC.

This chain connects TRBV5-4 to TRBJ2-7; D possibly corresponds to TRBD1 (6 bases). This CDR3 spans 15 amino acids. Between the trimmed V and J ends, which lost 2 bases and 5 bases, there was a span of 17 bases. Germline assignment: CDR1 SGHNT and CDR2 YYREEE (reference sequence). The CDR3, as DNA: TGTGCCAGCAGCTTCAAACAGGGCGCGACGAACGAGCAGTACTTC. It yields the protein CASSFKQGATNEQYF.

The chain is built from TRBV29-1 and TRBJ2-7; TRBD1 might be the D (6 bases). Per germline, CDR1 SQVTM and CDR2 ANQGSEA. The length of the CDR3 is 14 residues. With 4 bases removed from V and 2 bases from J, the gap between germline ends came to 15 bases. DNA for the CDR3: TGCAGCGTTGTCTCGGACAGCCATCCCTACGAGCAGTACTTC. Amino acids: CSVVSDSHPYEQYF.

The J gene is TRBJ2-1, the V gene TRBV29-1; 12 bases fit TRBD2. Germline assignment: CDR1 SQVTM and CDR2 ANQGSEA. V shed 0 bases and J 8 bases; nucleotides not matched to a gene: 8. The CDR3 runs 16 residues. The CDR3, as DNA: TGCAGCGTTGAAGAGTTCGGACTAGCGGGAAGGGATGAGCAGTTCTTC. Translation gives CSVEEFGLAGRDEQFF.

The gene calls are TRBV6-6 and TRBJ2-7; 8 positions agree with TRBD2. The V segment lost 2 bases and the J segment 3 bases; nucleotides outside the gene matches: 9. This CDR3 is built from 16 residues. Germline loops: CDR1 MNHNY, CDR2 SVGAGI (reference sequence). CDR3 DNA: TGTGCCAGCAGTTACACGGGGGGGCAAAGCCTCTACGAGCAGTACTTC. Its translation is CASSYTGGQSLYEQYF.

This chain joins TRBV7-9 and TRBJ2-7; D call uncertain. From germline, CDR1 is SEHNR and CDR2 FQNEAQ (reference sequence). Trimming left V 3 bases short and J 6 bases short, with 6 bases between. The CDR3 loop spans 11 amino acids. CDR3 in DNA: TGTGCCAGCAGCTTTACGTCCGAGCAGTACTTC. Translation gives CASSFTSEQYF.

This rearrangement joins TRBV5-1 to TRBJ2-2, with 8 bases identical to TRBD1. CDR1 and CDR2 (germline): SGHRS, YFSETQ. The CDR3 spans 13 residues. V was pared by 4 bases and J by 6 bases, with 2 bases of the junction left unmatched. CDR3 nucleotides: TGCGCCAGCAGCACACAGGGGGCCGGGGAGCTGTTTTTT. This codes for CASSTQGAGELFF.

The V call is TRBV7-2, the J call TRBJ1-1; 7 positions agree with TRBD1. Trimming at V came to 4 bases and at J to 10 bases, leaving 18 bases not matched to a gene. The CDR3 spans 16 residues. The germline V gene has CDR1 SGHTA and CDR2 FQGNSA. CDR3 loop: CASSSISGGGLGGAFF. CDR3 sequence (DNA): TGTGCCAGCAGCTCTATTTCAGGGGGGGGCTTAGGTGGAGCTTTCTTT.

The chain combines TRBV14 with TRBJ1-2, with D possibly matching TRBD1 (5 bases). Between the trimmed V and J ends, which lost 0 bases and 6 bases, there was a span of 11 bases. The CDR3 contains 14 residues. Germline V lookup: CDR1 SGHDN, CDR2 FVKESK. This CDR3 is CASSQDWGNHGYTF. DNA for the CDR3: TGTGCCAGCAGCCAAGATTGGGGGAACCATGGCTACACCTTC.

V usage is TRBV5-1 and J usage is TRBJ2-2; 11 bases are shared with TRBD1. Trimming took 0 bases from V and 1 from J; bases not matched to a gene: 2. Germline V gene lookup returns CDR1 SGHRS and CDR2 YFSETQ. This CDR3 spans 17 amino acids. The CDR3 DNA sequence: TGCGCCAGCAGCTTGGACGGGACAGGGGGGAACACCGGGGAGCTGTTTTTT. Its protein is CASSLDGTGGNTGELFF.

This clone was recorded a few times. The J gene is TRBJ2-2, the V gene TRBV4-2; 11 bases map to TRBD2. Trimming at V came to 3 bases and at J to 6 bases, leaving 3 bases not matched to a gene. The CDR3 runs to 15 residues. Germline-derived CDR1 and CDR2 are LGHNA and YNFKEQ. The CDR3 sequence is CASSHELAGAGELFF. The CDR3 DNA is TGTGCCAGCAGCCATGAACTAGCGGGAGCCGGGGAGCTGTTTTTT.

The chain is built from TRBV20-1 and TRBJ1-2; no firm D call. From germline, CDR1 is DFQATT and CDR2 SNEGSKA (reference sequence). The V and J ends lost 6 bases and 10 bases respectively, with 9 bases between them. CDR3 length: 9 residues. DNA for the CDR3: TGCAGTGCCCTCCCCCTCTACACCTTC. This codes for CSALPLYTF.

Of note for this clone: A much bigger clone sits one base away, suggesting this may be a read error. The gene calls are TRBV6-1 and TRBJ1-5, with TRBD1 identical over 9 bases. CDR3 length equals 16 residues. Germline CDR1 is MNHNS and CDR2 is SASEGT. CDR3 in DNA: TGTGCCAGCAGAGAACAGGGGGCGAGGGGCAATCGGCCCCAGCATTTT. This encodes CASREQGARGNRPQHF.

The chain employs TRBV6-5 and TRBJ2-1, with 8 nucleotides matching TRBD2. Germline V gene lookup returns CDR1 MNHEY and CDR2 SVGAGI. This CDR3 has 14 residues. Trimming removed 6 bases from V and 0 bases from J; junction bases left unmatched: 1. DNA of the CDR3: TGTGCCAGCAGCCGGGAGGGCTCCTACAATGAGCAGTTCTTC. Translated: CASSREGSYNEQFF.

The chain links TRBV2 to TRBJ1-1; D possibly corresponds to TRBD1 (5 bases). V lost 6 bases and J 1 base, leaving 12 bases between the germline ends. This CDR3 contains 14 residues. Per germline, CDR1 SNHLY and CDR2 FYNNEI. In DNA form, the CDR3 reads TGTGCCAGCAGAGCAGGGCGATCGAACACTGAAGCTTTCTTT. Translated, it gives CASRAGRSNTEAFF. Full variable domain (missing parts from reference TRBV2 and TRBJ1-1): EPEVTQTPSHQVTQMGQEVILRCVPISNHLYFYWYRQILGQKVEFLVSFYNNEISEKSEIFDDQFSVERPDGSNFTLKIRSTKLEDSAMYFCASRAGRSNTEAFFGQGTRLTVV.

The rearrangement uses TRBV19 and TRBJ2-7; possible D gene TRBD2, 6 bases. Germline CDR1 reads LNHDA; CDR2 reads SQIVND (reference sequence). The CDR3 sequence is 13 residues long. V lost 8 bases, J lost 0 bases, and 11 bases lay in between. The CDR3 DNA follows: TGTGCCAGTGGGGGGACGAGCTCCTACGAGCAGTACTTC. Its translation is CASGGTSSYEQYF.

This chain connects TRBV28 to TRBJ2-7; TRBD1 aligns across 7 bases. Per germline, CDR1 MDHEN and CDR2 SYDVKM. This CDR3 has 15 residues. The J segment lost 0 bases and the V segment lost 6 bases, leaving 8 bases of the junction unmatched. This chain's CDR3 is CASSLTGPSSYEQYF. CDR3 bases: TGTGCCAGCAGCCTGACAGGGCCGAGCTCCTACGAGCAGTACTTC.

This chain connects TRBV7-9 to TRBJ1-2; possibly TRBD1 for D (6 bases). Trimming stripped 5 bases from V and 3 bases from J, with 22 bases between. CDR1 and CDR2 (germline): SEHNR, FQNEAQ (reference sequence). This CDR3 is 17 amino acids long. This chain's CDR3 is CASSRRGIQGGDYGYTF. CDR3 sequence (DNA): TGTGCCAGCAGCCGACGGGGCATACAGGGAGGAGACTATGGCTACACCTTC.